This T cell receptor (beta chain) was sequenced during a study of shared clonotypes between healthy human individuals. Study-level results: The authors sampled blood alone, and tissue repertoires likely differ.

Original processing notes: ImmunoSEQ supplied junction-only sequences lacking quality scores, so filtering was different. Using immunoSEQ multiplex PCR, the repertoire was profiled, and TCRdb retains in-frame clones only, with some absent. The DNA gave D and trimming, while V, J and clone size come from that table. Among 490,000 or so clones listed, 60% to 85% were seen once. Comment on this clone: Antigen specificity is unknown.

All donors qualified as healthy HIV-negative adults and had experienced no recent acute infections or vaccinations. Adults of Caucasian background living in Nashville, Tennessee made up all donors. The source material was PBMCs. The clonotype originates from a middle-aged woman in good health. Some clones in this sample may be carry-over from other donors' samples.

Written as DNA, the CDR3 is TGTGCCAGCAAGGACAGGGGGGCCTATTCACCCCTCCACTTT. This encodes CASKDRGAYSPLHF. V usage is TRBV27 and J usage is TRBJ1-6, with 10 nucleotides matching TRBD1. In germline, CDR1 is MNHEY, CDR2 SMNVEV (reference sequence). This CDR3 is built from 14 residues. V gave up 7 bases and J gave up 8 bases; unmatched junction bases: 5.